Sequencing of this T cell receptor (beta chain) was carried out in a study of identifying expanded T cells in peripheral blood. Here immunoSEQ multiplex PCR was the method, and the copy in TCRdb shows in-frame clones only, minus some. The sample includes about 74,000 clones, just under 85% of them seen just once. V trimming: 0 bases; J trimming: 1 base; junction bases outside the gene matches: 4. There are 17 residues in the CDR3. The V gene's germline CDR1 is LGHNA and CDR2 YSLEER. V gene TRBV4-3 combines with J gene TRBJ1-2; 11 nucleotides align to TRBD1. The receptor comes from a person between 18 and 69 years old in good health. Sequencing was performed on blood. DNA of the CDR3: TGCGCCAGCAGCCAAGAGGACAGGGGGCTGGATAACTATGGCTACACCTTC. Its translation: CASSQEDRGLDNYGYTF.